Listed below are T cell receptor beta chains from one sample, sequenced in a study of CXCR3-negative and CXCR3-positive naive CD8 T cells. One entry per CDR3 protein, without DNA, is what TCRdb gives after re-calling the 5' RACE reads. The sample includes about 86,000 distinct CDR3 sequences. What was sequenced was naive CXCR3+ CD8+ T cells from blood. These receptors all stem from a human donor in good health. Some clones in this sample may be carry-over from other donors' samples. The CDR3 runs from the conserved cysteine through the conserved F or W. Each record gives: J gene, V gene, CDR3 protein.

J gene: TRBJ2-7
V gene: TRBV28
CDR3 protein: CASSERGSYEQYF

J gene: TRBJ2-2
V gene: TRBV6-2/TRBV6-3
CDR3 protein: CASSILAGGELFF

J gene: TRBJ2-1
V gene: TRBV7-9
CDR3 protein: CVSSLANNEQFF

J gene: TRBJ2-1
V gene: TRBV29-1
CDR3 protein: CSVEGARSYNEQFF

J gene: TRBJ2-4
V gene: TRBV9
CDR3 protein: CASGDRFTALAKNIQYF

J gene: TRBJ2-2
V gene: TRBV29-1
CDR3 protein: CSVYRVGELFF

J gene: TRBJ2-1
V gene: TRBV11-2
CDR3 protein: CASSLEVTYNEQFF

J gene: TRBJ2-7
V gene: TRBV19
CDR3 protein: CASNIRDAPLYEQYF

J gene: TRBJ2-7
V gene: TRBV7-9
CDR3 protein: CASSYPGQFFYEQYF

J gene: TRBJ2-7
V gene: TRBV20-1
CDR3 protein: CTVGGSLAYEQYF

J gene: TRBJ1-1
V gene: TRBV7-9
CDR3 protein: CASIQGGALNTEAFF

J gene: TRBJ2-1
V gene: TRBV3-1
CDR3 protein: CASSQAGGRFSFNEQFF

J gene: TRBJ2-3
V gene: TRBV14
CDR3 protein: CASSSPGTGLALTDTQYF

J gene: TRBJ2-1
V gene: TRBV2
CDR3 protein: CASSSGAYNEQFF

J gene: TRBJ2-1
V gene: TRBV29-1
CDR3 protein: CSVEKAGGDNEQFF

J gene: TRBJ2-7
V gene: TRBV6-5
CDR3 protein: CASSYTSGSYEQYF

J gene: TRBJ2-6
V gene: TRBV9
CDR3 protein: CASSVVSGANVLTF

J gene: TRBJ2-3
V gene: TRBV4-1
CDR3 protein: CAVGLATDTQYF

J gene: TRBJ2-2
V gene: TRBV5-5
CDR3 protein: CASGLTGRSTGELFF

J gene: TRBJ2-7
V gene: TRBV25-1
CDR3 protein: CASSESGGSYEQYF

J gene: TRBJ2-3
V gene: TRBV29-1
CDR3 protein: CSVESPGEGDTQYF

J gene: TRBJ1-3
V gene: TRBV6-6
CDR3 protein: CASSPGQVSGNTIYF

J gene: TRBJ2-5
V gene: TRBV28
CDR3 protein: CASSSLGSLDHETQYF

J gene: TRBJ2-5
V gene: TRBV24-1
CDR3 protein: CATSAPGRQETQYF

J gene: TRBJ2-5
V gene: TRBV6-2/TRBV6-3
CDR3 protein: CASSYDPTSGSSKTQYF

J gene: TRBJ1-1
V gene: TRBV5-1
CDR3 protein: CASRIGAITEAFF

J gene: TRBJ2-3
V gene: TRBV12-3/TRBV12-4
CDR3 protein: CASSSSLTDTQYF